The sequence of this T cell receptor (beta chain) was determined in a study of shared clonotypes between healthy human individuals. Turning to the study itself: Sampling drew on donors who were two women and a few men aged 18 to 49. Findings of the study overall: Deeper or shallower sequencing was expected to change how clonotypes are shared among donors. A handful of donors had approximately 4.6% of their naive CD4 clonotypes in common.

Concerning this clone: Its antigen is as yet unknown.

Per the authors' pipeline: Filtering differed for immunoSEQ, which gave only junction sequences without quality scores. Profiling relied on immunoSEQ multiplex PCR, and the TCRdb table lists in-frame clones only, not all of them. The DNA was the basis for D and trimming; V, J and clone size are from that table. The sample shows roughly 1,500,000 clones, 98% of them seen only once. The CDR3 runs to 14 residues. Germline CDR1 is ENHRY and CDR2 is SYGVKD. V was pared by 3 bases and J by 6 bases, with 11 bases between. The TCR was taken from a man younger than 45 in good health. The chain couples TRBV10-3 to TRBJ2-2; tentative D call: TRBD2 (5 bases). Sequenced: naive CD4+ T cells sorted from blood. The sample's subset: CD45RA+ positively selected. DNA of the CDR3: TGTGCCATCAGTGATATTAGGGAGTCCGGGGAGCTGTTTTTT. It encodes CAISDIRESGELFF.